Below are 31 T cell receptor beta chains sequenced from a single sample in a study of identical twins (TCRdb year 2016). Libraries were made using 5' RACE. Sequencer: Illumina HiSeq 2000. Clones were called with MiXCR by TCRdb after fastp trimmed the public reads at Q25, and only in-frame beta chains were retained. Each CDR3 protein gets just one entry, which takes the most common genes and DNA from the rows behind it. For this sample there are 1.5 million to 2 million distinct CDR3 sequences; under 35% appear just once. Together, the top ten hold 0.27% of the sample. What was sequenced was cord blood. Receptors were obtained from a newborn girl in good health.

The genes are TRBV19 and TRBJ2-5; D not resolved. Deletions cut 3 bases from V and 11 bases from J, with 10 bases between. The CDR3 contains 11 residues. Germline V lookup: CDR1 LNHDA, CDR2 SQIVND (reference sequence). In nucleotides, the CDR3 is TGTGCCAGTAGTATCCGCAATGAGCAGTACTTC. Encoded protein: CASSIRNEQYF.

Only a few counts were recorded for this clonotype. The chain combines TRBV14 with TRBJ2-4; weak D call: TRBD2 (5 bases). The J call may be wrong; the DNA end is better matched by TRBJ2-7. This CDR3 spans 14 amino acids. Looked up from germline, CDR1 is SGHDN and CDR2 is FVKESK. In nucleotides, the CDR3 is TGTGCCAGCAGCCAAGGGGAGTACTCCTACGAGCAGTACTTC. Its translation is CASSQGEYSYEQYF.

This sequence joins TRBV2 and TRBJ1-2, with D possibly matching TRBD1 (5 bases). V was pared by 3 bases and J by 6 bases, with 8 bases between. The germline V gene encodes CDR1 SNHLY and CDR2 FYNNEI. This CDR3 comprises 12 residues. CDR3 DNA sequence: TGTGCCAGCAGTGATGAGGGACATGGCTACACCTTC. Its protein is CASSDEGHGYTF.

The rearrangement uses TRBV3-1 and TRBJ2-1, with D tentatively TRBD1 or TRBD2 (6 bases each). Between the trimmed V and J ends, which lost 0 bases and 9 bases, there was a span of 18 bases. The CDR3 is 16 amino acids. Germline values: CDR1 LGHDT, CDR2 YNNKEL (reference sequence). The CDR3 loop is CASSQDPTGAVREQFF. The CDR3 coding sequence is TGTGCCAGCAGCCAAGATCCAACGGGGGCCGTTCGTGAGCAGTTCTTC.

Here the CDR3 reads CATQDRDNEQFF. CDR3 nucleotide sequence: TGTGCCACCCAAGACAGGGACAATGAGCAGTTCTTC. The V gene is TRBV24-1, the J gene TRBJ2-1; TRBD1 aligns across 7 bases. The CDR3 contains 12 residues. Germline V lookup: CDR1 KGHDR, CDR2 SFDVKD. The V segment lost 9 bases and the J segment 5 bases; nucleotides outside the gene matches: 3.

The genes are TRBV3-1 and TRBJ2-1, with a weak D call TRBD2 (6 bases). The ends were cut back, 1 base at V and 2 bases at J, with 12 bases in the middle. Germline CDR1 reads LGHDT; CDR2 reads YNNKEL (reference sequence). The CDR3 totals 16 residues. The CDR3 nucleotides are TGTGCCAGCAGCCAAGGGAGGGAGTACGCCTACAATGAGCAGTTCTTC. Protein product: CASSQGREYAYNEQFF.

The rearrangement uses TRBV4-1 and TRBJ2-4; a possible D gene is TRBD2 (6 bases). The J call may not be correct, given that the DNA end is closer to TRBJ2-7. Germline CDR1 is MGHRA and CDR2 is YSYEKL. The CDR3 sequence is 14 residues long. The chain's CDR3 is CASSQSMAGYEQYF. CDR3 in DNA: TGCGCCAGCAGCCAATCGATGGCGGGGTACGAGCAGTACTTC.

This chain connects TRBV5-1 to TRBJ2-3, with 7 bases lining up with TRBD2. V trimming: 3 bases; J trimming: 2 bases; junction bases outside the gene matches: 3. This CDR3 has 14 amino acids. From germline, CDR1 is SGHRS and CDR2 YFSETQ. The CDR3 DNA follows: TGCGCCAGCAGCTCCAGCGGGGACACAGATACGCAGTATTTT. This encodes CASSSSGDTDTQYF.

The chain joins TRBV12-3 or TRBV12-4 to TRBJ2-5; a weak D match, TRBD1 (5 bases). CDR3 length: 13 residues. Trimming took off 3 bases at V and 6 bases at J, with 11 bases between the two ends. The CDR3 sequence is CASSLQGSQTQYF. The CDR3 region has the DNA TGTGCCAGCAGTTTGCAGGGCTCGCAGACCCAGTACTTC.

This clonotype has just a few counts. DNA of the CDR3: TGTGCCAGCAGCGTAGGGGAGTCGACCTACGAGCAGTACTTC. It specifies CASSVGESTYEQYF. The chain combines TRBV9 with TRBJ2-4; possible D gene TRBD2, 5 bases. The last part of the DNA fits TRBJ2-7 better; the J call may be wrong. The CDR3 consists of 14 residues. From germline, CDR1 is SGDLS and CDR2 YYNGEE.

The chain links TRBV15 to TRBJ2-7; 9 positions agree with TRBD1. Germline V gives CDR1 LNHNV, CDR2 YYDKDF (reference sequence). The V and J ends lost 5 bases and 7 bases, in that order; junction bases with no gene match: 15. The CDR3 extends over 16 amino acids. CDR3 region: CATSSPGTGSYNEQYF. CDR3 DNA sequence: TGTGCCACCAGCTCCCCCGGGACAGGGTCCTACAATGAGCAGTACTTC.

This chain uses TRBV12-3 or TRBV12-4 with TRBJ2-1, with 9 bases identical to TRBD2. V lost 7 bases, J lost 3 bases, and 10 bases stayed unmatched. CDR3 length: 16 amino acids. For the CDR3, the DNA is TGTGCCAGCACCTCATCCGGGACTAGCTGCTACAATGAGCAGTTCTTC. Its translation is CASTSSGTSCYNEQFF.

This clonotype has more than one count but fewer than ten. CDR3 DNA: TGCGCCAGCAGCTCGGGGCCCTCTAATTCACCCCTCCACTTT. Translation gives CASSSGPSNSPLHF. V gene TRBV5-1 combines with J gene TRBJ1-6; maybe TRBD1 (5 bases). Germline V gene sequence: CDR1 SGHRS, CDR2 YFSETQ. V was shortened by 3 bases and J by 6 bases, with 10 bases between the two germline ends. The CDR3 length is 14 residues.

The chain carries TRBV3-1 and TRBJ1-1, with TRBD1 identical over 8 bases. The CDR3 loop spans 14 amino acids. Germline values: CDR1 LGHDT, CDR2 YNNKEL (reference sequence). V lost 4 bases and J lost 4; bases outside the gene matches: 5. The DNA of the CDR3 is TGTGCCAGCAGCCGAGCACAGGGGGGCACTGAAGCTTTCTTT. Translating gives CASSRAQGGTEAFF.

A single count supports this clonotype. V and J are TRBV21-1 and TRBJ2-7; the D call of TRBD2 is as the table states it, not checked on the DNA. TRBV21-1 is tagged as a pseudogene. The length of the CDR3 is 18 residues. CDR3 sequence reads: CASSKGRSREDRSYEQYF. CDR3 DNA: TGTGCCAGCAGCAAAGGGCGCTCGAGGGAGGACCGCTCCTACGAGCAGTACTTC.

V is TRBV2 and J is TRBJ1-4, with D uncertain. Germline V gene lookup returns CDR1 SNHLY and CDR2 FYNNEI. V was shortened by 7 bases and J by 4 bases, with 10 bases between the two germline ends. This CDR3 comprises 13 residues. CDR3 region: CASKGRSNEKLFF. The DNA for the CDR3 is TGTGCCAGCAAAGGCAGGAGTAATGAAAAACTGTTTTTT.

V gene TRBV28 combines with J gene TRBJ1-6; 8 nucleotides align to TRBD1. V dropped 3 bases and J dropped 5; count of bases not matched to a gene: 3. The CDR3 spans 15 residues. Germline V lookup: CDR1 MDHEN, CDR2 SYDVKM. The CDR3, as DNA: TGTGCCAGCAGTTTGACAGGGGCGAATAATTCACCCCTCCACTTT. This translates into CASSLTGANNSPLHF.

The chain employs TRBV4-1 and TRBJ2-1; 7 bases align to TRBD2. Germline V gene data show CDR1 as MGHRA and CDR2 as YSYEKL. The CDR3 has 18 residues. Germline trimming cut 1 base from V and 4 bases from J; bases unmatched to any gene: 13. CDR3 in DNA: TGCGCCAGCAGCCAAGTGGCGCCCTTTAGCGGGTATTACAATGAGCAGTTCTTC. It codes for CASSQVAPFSGYYNEQFF.

V is TRBV29-1 and J is TRBJ1-4; 7 bases match TRBD1. CDR1 is SQVTM and CDR2 is ANQGSEA in the germline V gene. The CDR3 totals 12 residues. The V segment lost 7 bases and the J segment 7 bases; nucleotides outside the gene matches: 6. CDR3 DNA sequence: TGCAGCGACGGACAGGCAGGTGAAAAACTGTTTTTT. This codes for CSDGQAGEKLFF.

The V and J genes are TRBV21-1 and TRBJ1-6; TRBD1 is the table's D call, not checked against the DNA. TRBV21-1 is tagged as a pseudogene. This CDR3 is built from 15 residues. The CDR3 loop is CASKDDRAENSPLHF. As DNA, the CDR3 is TGTGCCAGCAAAGACGACAGGGCCGAGAATTCACCCCTCCACTTT.

V gene TRBV20-1 combines with J gene TRBJ1-1; 9 bases match TRBD1. Per germline, CDR1 DFQATT and CDR2 SNEGSKA (reference sequence). The CDR3 totals 13 residues. The CDR3 bases are TGCAGAGGCGGACAGGGGCTCGGAACTGAAGCTTTCTTT. Protein sequence: CRGGQGLGTEAFF.

J is TRBJ2-7 and V is TRBV29-1; no clear D. The CDR3 has 13 amino acids. V was shortened by 5 bases and J by 5 bases, with 16 bases between the two germline ends. Germline values: CDR1 SQVTM, CDR2 ANQGSEA. CDR3 loop: CSVSSGWTHEQYF. The DNA of the CDR3 is TGCAGCGTTTCTTCAGGTTGGACCCACGAGCAGTACTTC.

The V call is TRBV29-1, the J call TRBJ1-5; tentatively, D is TRBD1 (5 bases). V was pared by 4 bases and J by 1 base, with 11 bases between. The CDR3 consists of 14 residues. CDR1 is SQVTM, CDR2 ANQGSEA, per germline. The CDR3, as DNA: TGCAGCGTTGGGGACGAGGCAAGCAATCAGCCCCAGCATTTT. It specifies CSVGDEASNQPQHF.

The chain uses TRBV6-5 and TRBJ2-1, with D perhaps TRBD1 (6 bases). The CDR3 contains 13 residues. V lost 7 bases and J 3 bases, leaving 10 bases between the germline ends. Germline CDR1 is MNHEY and CDR2 is SVGAGI. CDR3 coding DNA: TGTGCCAGCAAAGGCAGGGGCTACAATGAGCAGTTCTTC. Residues: CASKGRGYNEQFF.

The V gene is TRBV12-3 or TRBV12-4, the J gene TRBJ1-1; D is possibly TRBD1 (5 bases). The length of the CDR3 is 14 residues. V gave up 3 bases and J gave up 4 bases, with 12 bases separating them. CDR3 loop: CASSFVRVGTEAFF. DNA for the CDR3: TGTGCCAGCAGTTTTGTCAGGGTGGGCACTGAAGCTTTCTTT.

V gene TRBV4-1 combines with J gene TRBJ2-1, with a tentative D call TRBD2 (5 bases). The CDR3 contains 14 residues. CDR1 and CDR2 (germline): MGHRA, YSYEKL. V lost 3 bases and J lost 7, with 13 bases in between. The CDR3 spells CASSHLAVSNEQFF. CDR3 in DNA: TGCGCCAGCAGCCACCTAGCAGTTTCAAATGAGCAGTTCTTC.

There are a few counts of this clonotype. The CDR3 sequence: CASSFPGGSNQPQHF. CDR3 in DNA: TGTGCCAGCAGTTTCCCAGGGGGCAGCAATCAGCCCCAGCATTTT. The J gene is TRBJ1-5, the V gene TRBV12-3 or TRBV12-4; 8 nucleotides agree with TRBD1. CDR3 length: 15 amino acids. Trimming cost V 3 bases and J 1 base; bases outside gene matches: 2.

In its sample, this clonotype was seen a few times. For the CDR3, the DNA is TGCGCCAGCAGCGTAATAACCGGGACAGGGTCGAATGAGCAGTTCTTC. This sequence encodes CASSVITGTGSNEQFF. The gene calls are TRBV5-1 and TRBJ2-1; TRBD1 matches 9 bases. The trim removed 4 bases at V and 7 bases at J, leaving 12 bases unmatched. The germline CDR1 and CDR2 sequences are SGHRS and YFSETQ. This CDR3 comprises 16 residues.

This clonotype has only one observation. The chain couples TRBV2 to TRBJ2-3; 11 nucleotides agree with TRBD2. The junction had 6 bases not matched to a gene; V was cut back by 10 bases and J by 3 bases. CDR1 is SNHLY, CDR2 FYNNEI, per germline. The CDR3 is made up of 14 amino acids. For the CDR3, the DNA is TGTGCCACGATTCTAGCGGGGGGAACAGATACGCAGTATTTT. Translation: CATILAGGTDTQYF.

The chain carries TRBV11-1 and TRBJ2-3, with 11 positions matching TRBD2. V gave up 1 base and J gave up 2 bases; unmatched junction bases: 17. CDR1 SGHAT and CDR2 FQDESV come from the germline V gene (reference sequence). The CDR3 is 21 residues long. CDR3 region: CASSLVLHTRLAGSITDTQYF. The CDR3 nucleotides read TGTGCCAGCAGCTTAGTTCTGCACACGCGACTAGCGGGGAGTATCACAGATACGCAGTATTTT.

This chain links TRBV20-1 with TRBJ1-6; D possibly corresponds to TRBD1 (5 bases). Germline CDR1 is DFQATT and CDR2 is SNEGSKA (reference sequence). The CDR3 has 16 amino acids. Trimming cost V 6 bases and J 0 bases, with 15 bases left between them. The CDR3 loop reads CSANGARSSYNSPLHF. The DNA of the CDR3 is TGCAGTGCCAATGGGGCACGGAGCTCCTATAATTCACCCCTCCACTTT.